The 11 T cell receptor beta chains below all came from one sample that was sequenced in a study of control samples from healthy donors and cancer patients. Profiled with immunoSEQ multiplex PCR; TCRdb holds only in-frame clones, not every one. The sample consists of approximately 130,000 clones, around 90% of them appearing once. Sequenced material: blood. Every receptor here comes from a man aged 35 to 55 in good health.

The V and J genes are TRBV4-1 and TRBJ1-2; 7 positions match TRBD1. With 3 bases clipped from V and 4 bases from J, the junction kept 8 bases outside the gene matches. Germline V gene lookup returns CDR1 MGHRA and CDR2 YSYEKL. This CDR3 spans 15 amino acids. In DNA, the CDR3 is TGCGCCAGCAGCCAGAGTCCGGGACAGTTCTATGGCTACACCTTC. Translation: CASSQSPGQFYGYTF.

V and J are TRBV2 and TRBJ2-5; the D gene is possibly TRBD1 (6 bases). The germline V and J ends were trimmed by 2 bases and 4 bases, with 11 bases remaining between them. The germline CDR1 and CDR2 sequences are SNHLY and FYNNEI. The CDR3 covers 14 residues. The CDR3 sequence is CASSEQQGAETQYF. CDR3 DNA: TGTGCCAGCAGTGAACAACAGGGCGCAGAGACCCAGTACTTC. The full variable domain, with the rest looked up from reference TRBV2 and TRBJ2-5, is EPEVTQTPSHQVTQMGQEVILRCVPISNHLYFYWYRQILGQKVEFLVSFYNNEISEKSEIFDDQFSVERPDGSNFTLKIRSTKLEDSAMYFCASSEQQGAETQYFGPGTRLLVL.

This clone was counted once. The V call is TRBV14, the J call TRBJ1-1, with D unresolved. Germline V CDR1 and CDR2: SGHDN, FVKESK. V was shortened by 1 base and J by 7 bases, with 13 bases between the two germline ends. The CDR3 sequence is 14 residues long. CDR3 sequence reads: CASSQVSVMNEAFF. Written as DNA, the CDR3 is TGTGCCAGCAGCCAAGTTTCTGTCATGAATGAAGCTTTCTTT. The full variable domain, its missing parts supplied by reference TRBV14 and TRBJ1-1, is EAGVTQFPSHSVIEKGQTVTLRCDPISGHDNLYWYRRVMGKEIKFLLHFVKESKQDESGMPNNRFLAERTGGTYSTLKVQPAELEDSGVYFCASSQVSVMNEAFFGQGTRLTVV.

The chain has TRBV7-8 and TRBJ2-7; D remains ambiguous. V lost 4 bases and J 0 bases, leaving 10 bases between the germline ends. Per germline, CDR1 SGHVS and CDR2 FQNEAQ. The CDR3 covers 14 residues. Written as DNA, the CDR3 is TGTGCCAGCAGCTCGGACGCCGTCTCCTACGAGCAGTACTTC. This sequence encodes CASSSDAVSYEQYF.

The chain has TRBV10-1 and TRBJ2-3, with TRBD1 identical over 10 bases. CDR3 length: 15 residues. V gave up 6 bases and J gave up 6 bases; unmatched junction bases: 9. CDR1 and CDR2 from the germline V gene are WNHNN and SYGVQD (reference sequence). The CDR3 region has the DNA TGCGCCAGCAGGAGGACAGGGGGACTACAGGATACGCAGTATTTT. Protein: CASRRTGGLQDTQYF.

This clone was detected once. The J gene is TRBJ2-7, the V gene TRBV4-1, with D possibly being TRBD1 (6 bases). CDR1 is MGHRA and CDR2 is YSYEKL in the germline V gene. V lost 4 bases, J lost 3 bases, and 10 bases lay in between. The CDR3 has 13 amino acids. In DNA, the CDR3 is TGCGCCAGCAGCCTCCGGGACAACTACGAGCAGTACTTC. The encoded protein is CASSLRDNYEQYF.

The chain employs TRBV5-4 and TRBJ2-5; 9 nucleotides align to TRBD2. Trimming took 0 bases from V and 5 from J; bases not matched to a gene: 8. This CDR3 comprises 16 residues. Germline V gene data show CDR1 as SGHNT and CDR2 as YYREEE (reference sequence). CDR3 DNA sequence: TGTGCCAGCAGCTTGGGGATAGCGGGGGAAGGGGAGACCCAGTACTTC. This codes for CASSLGIAGEGETQYF. Looking up the rest from reference TRBV5-4 and TRBJ2-5 gives the full variable domain: ETGVTQSPTHLIKTRGQQVTLRCSSQSGHNTVSWYQQALGQGPQFIFQYYREEENGRGNFPPRFSGLQFPNYSSELNVNALELDDSALYLCASSLGIAGEGETQYFGPGTRLLVL.

V usage is TRBV18 and J usage is TRBJ2-3, with D perhaps matching TRBD1 (5 bases). Per the germline V gene, CDR1 is KGHSH and CDR2 is LQKENI. Trimming shortened V by 3 bases and J by 6 bases, and 19 bases separated the two germline ends. The CDR3 has 16 amino acids. The CDR3 nucleotides are TGTGCCAGCTCACCGATTGACAGCCCCCGGGTGGATACGCAGTATTTT. It yields the protein CASSPIDSPRVDTQYF.

CDR3 DNA sequence: TGTGCCAGCAGCGGCGCCGGCCGGGCGGCTTTCTTT. Its translation is CASSGAGRAAFF. J is TRBJ1-1 and V is TRBV9; no clear D gene. Trimming removed 3 bases at V and 11 bases at J, with 14 bases between. The CDR3 is made up of 12 amino acids. The germline gives CDR1 SGDLS, CDR2 YYNGEE.

The chain links TRBV4-1 to TRBJ2-7; no definite D call. Trimming cost V 1 base and J 3 bases, with 16 bases left between them. The CDR3 sequence is 16 residues long. In germline, CDR1 is MGHRA, CDR2 YSYEKL. CDR3 nucleotides: TGCGCCAGCAGCCAAGGGCTTGTTTATGGGGTCTACGAGCAGTACTTC. Translated, it gives CASSQGLVYGVYEQYF.

V and J are TRBV6-6 and TRBJ1-4, with D perhaps matching TRBD1 (5 bases). CDR3 size: 16 residues. Germline V gene sequence: CDR1 MNHNY, CDR2 SVGAGI (reference sequence). V shed 4 bases and J shed 0 bases, with 12 bases lying between them. The CDR3 region has the DNA TGTGCCAGCAGTTCCGGGGGTGGGACAACTAATGAAAAACTGTTTTTT. Protein product: CASSSGGGTTNEKLFF.